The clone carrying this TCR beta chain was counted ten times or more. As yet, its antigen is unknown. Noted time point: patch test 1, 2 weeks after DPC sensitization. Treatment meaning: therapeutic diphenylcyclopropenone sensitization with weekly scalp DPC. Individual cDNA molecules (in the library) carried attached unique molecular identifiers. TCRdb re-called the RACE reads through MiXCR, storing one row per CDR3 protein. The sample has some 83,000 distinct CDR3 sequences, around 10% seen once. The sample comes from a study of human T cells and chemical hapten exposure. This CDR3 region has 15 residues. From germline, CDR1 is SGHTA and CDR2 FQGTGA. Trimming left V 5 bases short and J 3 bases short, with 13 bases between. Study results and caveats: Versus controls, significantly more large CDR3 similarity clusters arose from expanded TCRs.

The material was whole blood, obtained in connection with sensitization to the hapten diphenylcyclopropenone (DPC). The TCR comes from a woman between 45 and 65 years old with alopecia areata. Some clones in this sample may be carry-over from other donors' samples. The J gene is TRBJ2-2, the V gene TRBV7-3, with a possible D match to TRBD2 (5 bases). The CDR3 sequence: CASSRDWGDTGELFF. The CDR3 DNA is TGTGCCAGCAGCCGGGATTGGGGAGACACCGGGGAGCTGTTTTTT.